This T cell receptor (beta chain) appears in the sequencing data of a study of blood T cell repertoires in COVID-19. Study details: Some COVID-19 samples were acute and others convalescent; all came from the United States, Italy and Spain. Sources were T cells, B-cell-depleted T cells, or PBMCs; the material itself was cDNA or gDNA.

Trimming removed 2 bases from V and 2 bases from J, with 19 bases in between. The CDR3 has 19 amino acids. CDR1 and CDR2 from the germline V gene are SGHAT and FQNNGV. As originally analysed: Estimation of nucleated cell counts relied on the amplification of reference gene primers. The table came from immunoSEQ multiplex PCR; TCRdb's copy has only in-frame clones and leaves some out. V, J and clone size are those of that table, while D and trimming were read from the DNA. This table holds 150,000 or so clones, around four fifths found once. This clonotype was obtained from a woman older than 75 with acute or convalescent COVID-19. The chain combines TRBV11-2 with TRBJ2-6, with D perhaps TRBD2 (6 bases). The specimen sequenced was peripheral blood. CDR3 nucleotides: TGTGCCAGCAGCTTAAGTATGTTCGGGGGTAGGGCTGGGGCCAACGTCCTGACTTTC. It translates to CASSLSMFGGRAGANVLTF.